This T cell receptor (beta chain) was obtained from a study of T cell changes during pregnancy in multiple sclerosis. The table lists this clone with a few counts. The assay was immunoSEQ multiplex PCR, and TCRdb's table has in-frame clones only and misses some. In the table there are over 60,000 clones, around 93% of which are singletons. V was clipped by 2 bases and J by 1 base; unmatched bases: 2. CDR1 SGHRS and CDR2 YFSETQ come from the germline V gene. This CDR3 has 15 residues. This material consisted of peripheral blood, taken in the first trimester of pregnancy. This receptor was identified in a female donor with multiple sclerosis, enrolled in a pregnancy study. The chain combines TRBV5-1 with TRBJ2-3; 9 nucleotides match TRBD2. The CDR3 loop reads CASSFSGGGTDTQYF. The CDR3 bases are TGCGCCAGCAGCTTTAGCGGGGGTGGCACAGATACGCAGTATTTT.